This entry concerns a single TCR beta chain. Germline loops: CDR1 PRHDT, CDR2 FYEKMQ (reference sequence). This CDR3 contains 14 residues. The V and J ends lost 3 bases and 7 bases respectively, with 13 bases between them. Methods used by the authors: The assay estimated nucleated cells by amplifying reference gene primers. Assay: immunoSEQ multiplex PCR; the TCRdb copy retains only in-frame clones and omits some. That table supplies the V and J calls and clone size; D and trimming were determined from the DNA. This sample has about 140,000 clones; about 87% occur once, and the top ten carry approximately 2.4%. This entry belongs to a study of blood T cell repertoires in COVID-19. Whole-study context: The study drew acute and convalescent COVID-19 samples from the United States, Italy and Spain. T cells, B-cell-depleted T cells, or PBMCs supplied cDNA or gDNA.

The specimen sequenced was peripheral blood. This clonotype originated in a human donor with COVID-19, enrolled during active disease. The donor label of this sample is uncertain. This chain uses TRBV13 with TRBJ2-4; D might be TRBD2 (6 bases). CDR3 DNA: TGTGCCAGCAGCTTGGGGGGTAGCTCGAACATTCAGTACTTC. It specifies CASSLGGSSNIQYF.